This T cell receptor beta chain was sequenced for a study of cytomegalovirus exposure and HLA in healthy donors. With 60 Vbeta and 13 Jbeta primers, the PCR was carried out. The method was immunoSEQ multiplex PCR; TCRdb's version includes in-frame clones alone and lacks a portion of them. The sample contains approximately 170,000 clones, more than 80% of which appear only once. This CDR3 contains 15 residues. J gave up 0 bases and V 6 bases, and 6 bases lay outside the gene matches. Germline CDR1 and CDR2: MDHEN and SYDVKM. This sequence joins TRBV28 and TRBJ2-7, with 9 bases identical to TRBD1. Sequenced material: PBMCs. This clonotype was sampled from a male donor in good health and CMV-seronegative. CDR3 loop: CASRGDRDSSYEQYF. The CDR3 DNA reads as TGTGCCAGCAGAGGGGACAGGGACAGCTCCTACGAGCAGTACTTC.